A single T cell receptor (beta chain) is shown here with its context. Its cognate antigen is unknown. In nominal health when sampled, donors likely had unrecorded immune exposures nonetheless. Both 60 Vbeta primers and 13 Jbeta primers went into the PCR. Some clones are missing from TCRdb's copy, which holds only in-frame ones; the method was immunoSEQ multiplex PCR. The table includes a few hundred thousand clones, around 90% detected once. The record originates from a study of cytomegalovirus exposure and HLA in healthy donors. Whole-study results and caveats: Trimming of TCR beta V- and J-genes showed a link, identified in a later analysis, to a missense DCLRE1C variant. Previously analyzed data showed that most TCR beta V segments were productive at a frequency of about 90% or about 30%. Listed as cytomegalovirus-associated were 150 to 200 TCR beta chains.

Source material: PBMCs. The sequence was obtained from a woman under 30 in good health and CMV-seronegative.

The CDR3 loop reads CASSPDHRNVFSPLHF. The CDR3 nucleotides read TGTGCCAGCAGCCCGGATCACAGGAACGTATTTTCACCCCTCCACTTT. The V and J genes are TRBV5-6 and TRBJ1-6; tentative D call: TRBD1 (5 bases). CDR3 length: 16 amino acids. The V gene lost 4 bases and the J gene lost 9 bases, with 20 bases spanning the gap. Looked up from germline, CDR1 is SGHDT and CDR2 is YYEEEE.